The source of this TCR beta chain is a study of early T cells in non-severe SARS-CoV-2 infection. As for the study in general: Unpaired chains resulted from sequencing bulk RNA of unsorted whole blood.

Notes on this clonotype: Its antigen is not identified.

Study-wide points: A preference for anti-spike CD8 responses marked VDJdb matching, which missed private and CD4 specificities.

V shed 7 bases and J shed 4 bases, with 18 bases lying between them. The CDR3 runs to 15 residues. Researchers attached unique molecular identifiers to individual cDNA molecules. TCRdb re-derived calls from the 5' RACE reads in MiXCR, one entry per CDR3 protein. The table shows some 110,000 distinct CDR3 sequences, with 14% to 15% occurring only once. The sequenced sample consisted of whole blood. The chain employs TRBV12-3 or TRBV12-4 and TRBJ2-3; tentatively, D is TRBD1 or TRBD2 (6 bases each). This TCR was sampled from an adult who was a healthcare worker with PCR-confirmed SARS-CoV-2 infection or an uninfected control (not recorded which). CDR3 sequence reads: CASKRPGAGSDTQYF. The CDR3 DNA reads as TGTGCCAGCAAGAGGCCGGGGGCGGGGTCAGATACGCAGTATTTT.